Listed below are T cell receptor beta chains from one sample, sequenced in a study of T cell responses to AZD1222 COVID-19 vaccine. The data were produced by immunoSEQ multiplex PCR, yet TCRdb's version contains in-frame clones alone and is incomplete. In the table there are about 180,000 clones, approximately 86% of which are singletons. Sequenced material: peripheral blood, taken on day 0 of AZD1222 vaccination. These receptors originate from an adult in good health. Both conserved end residues are trimmed from each CDR3. Each record gives: J gene, V gene, clone size, CDR3 protein. Part of the rows lack a size; the others show once, few, many or a class for expanded clones.

J gene: TRBJ1-2; V gene: TRBV29-1; clone size: once; CDR3 protein: SVTREGQMYGYT
J gene: TRBJ2-7; V gene: TRBV9; clone size: .; CDR3 protein: ASRTGTSGRAVYEQY
J gene: TRBJ1-1; V gene: TRBV20-1; clone size: .; CDR3 protein: SASRADRGQVTEAF
J gene: TRBJ2-2; V gene: TRBV6-5; clone size: .; CDR3 protein: ASRTGTSAAGELF
J gene: TRBJ2-7; V gene: TRBV4-1; clone size: .; CDR3 protein: ASSQEERVGFEQY
J gene: TRBJ2-5; V gene: TRBV11-1; clone size: .; CDR3 protein: ASSQFTLGETQY
J gene: TRBJ2-3; V gene: TRBV28; clone size: .; CDR3 protein: ASSSAGGSTDTQY
J gene: TRBJ2-4; V gene: TRBV15; clone size: .; CDR3 protein: ATSRAGTTPFQY
J gene: TRBJ1-6; V gene: TRBV11-2; clone size: .; CDR3 protein: ASSPRTGGSPLH
J gene: TRBJ2-7; V gene: TRBV19; clone size: .; CDR3 protein: ASSLARGSSYEQY
J gene: TRBJ2-7; V gene: TRBV7-9; clone size: .; CDR3 protein: ASSSGWDRDYEQY
J gene: TRBJ2-3; V gene: TRBV27; clone size: once; CDR3 protein: ASSLGLAGGTDTQY
J gene: TRBJ2-1; V gene: TRBV5-6; clone size: once; CDR3 protein: ASSLGPGLAGGNEQF